The 21 T cell receptor beta chains given below trace back to one sample, sequenced in a study of OX40 agonist ivuxolimab in advanced cancers. Sequenced by immunoSEQ multiplex PCR; TCRdb stores in-frame clones only, minus some. Of 65,000 to 95,000 clones in the sample, approximately 86% were seen once. The sequenced sample was CD4+ or CD8+ T cells sorted from blood, obtained in a trial of the OX40 agonist ivuxolimab. The receptors here all came from an adult with an advanced solid tumor such as melanoma, head and neck, liver or kidney cancer.

The chain joins TRBV28 to TRBJ2-6, with TRBD2 as a possible D gene (5 bases). V gave up 3 bases and J gave up 4 bases, with 7 bases separating them. The CDR3 runs 14 residues. CDR1 MDHEN and CDR2 SYDVKM come from the germline V gene. The CDR3 DNA is TGTGCCAGCAGTTTCATAGCGGGGGCCAACGTCCTGACTTTC. This gives the protein CASSFIAGANVLTF.

V gene TRBV6-5 combines with J gene TRBJ2-3; perhaps D is TRBD1 or TRBD2 (6 bases each). CDR3 size: 15 residues. Germline values: CDR1 MNHEY, CDR2 SVGAGI. With 7 bases removed from V and 3 bases from J, the gap between germline ends came to 17 bases. The CDR3 spells CASKSGQGRTDTQYF. The CDR3, as DNA: TGTGCCAGCAAATCGGGGCAGGGGAGGACAGATACGCAGTATTTT.

This chain joins TRBV5-4 and TRBJ1-4; D is ambiguous. This CDR3 is built from 15 residues. Trimming pared 0 bases from V and 5 bases from J, leaving 11 bases between. The germline V gene encodes CDR1 SGHNT and CDR2 YYREEE (reference sequence). The CDR3 DNA reads as TGTGCCAGCAGCTTGGCAGGAGGGTTGAATGAAAAACTGTTTTTT. The encoded protein is CASSLAGGLNEKLFF.

The V and J genes are TRBV28 and TRBJ1-2, with 7 positions matching TRBD1. Germline CDR1 reads MDHEN; CDR2 reads SYDVKM. The V segment lost 4 bases and the J segment 0 bases; nucleotides outside the gene matches: 5. The CDR3 has 15 residues. CDR3 sequence reads: CASSSTGEANYGYTF. Written as DNA, the CDR3 is TGTGCCAGCAGTTCAACAGGGGAAGCTAACTATGGCTACACCTTC.

The chain carries TRBV4-3 and TRBJ2-1; D is uncertain. The CDR3 consists of 13 residues. Germline V CDR1 and CDR2: LGHNA, YSLEER. V lost 0 bases, J lost 6 bases, and 6 bases lay in between. This CDR3 reads CASSQDGPNEQFF. CDR3 sequence (DNA): TGCGCCAGCAGCCAAGATGGCCCCAATGAGCAGTTCTTC.

The sample holds a few counts of this clone. Possible read error: a much larger clone is one base away. Other DNA variants within this sample encode the same CDR3. The chain couples TRBV19 to TRBJ1-1; no clear D gene. CDR3 length equals 13 residues. The V end was cut by 3 bases, the J end by 1 base, with 6 bases between. CDR1 is LNHDA, CDR2 SQIVND, per germline (reference sequence). The CDR3 region is CASSISQNTEAFF. CDR3 coding DNA: TGTGCCAGTAGTATTAGTCAGAACACTGAAGCTTTCTTT.

The J gene is TRBJ2-3, the V gene TRBV7-6; D perhaps matches TRBD1 (5 bases). The CDR3 extends over 15 amino acids. The V and J ends lost 5 bases and 4 bases respectively, with 16 bases between them. Germline lookup yields CDR1 SGHVS and CDR2 FNYEAQ. The CDR3 nucleotides are TGTGCCAGCAGCCAACGAGATACCAGGGCAGATACGCAGTATTTT. Amino acid sequence: CASSQRDTRADTQYF.

This clone was observed once. The chain carries TRBV11-3 and TRBJ2-7; weak D call: TRBD2 (5 bases). The length of the CDR3 is 14 residues. Germline CDR1 and CDR2: SGHNT and YENEEA. V lost 5 bases, J lost 6 bases, and 17 bases lay in between. The CDR3: CASSTSGFEGEQYF. CDR3 DNA: TGTGCCAGCAGCACCTCTGGGTTCGAGGGCGAGCAGTACTTC.

This clone was detected a few times. This rearrangement joins TRBV11-3 to TRBJ2-1; D not resolved. Germline assignment: CDR1 SGHNT and CDR2 YENEEA. V was cut by 0 bases and J by 9 bases, with 12 bases left in between. This CDR3 spans 14 amino acids. CDR3 in amino acids: CASSLDLTRLEQFF. The CDR3 bases are TGTGCCAGCAGCTTAGACCTGACCCGACTTGAGCAGTTCTTC.

The V call is TRBV5-4, the J call TRBJ2-7; 7 bases line up with TRBD1. V dropped 1 base and J dropped 2; count of bases not matched to a gene: 6. Germline assignment: CDR1 SGHNT and CDR2 YYREEE (reference sequence). The CDR3 has 15 amino acids. The CDR3 protein is CASSLRGQGAYEQYF. For the CDR3, the DNA is TGTGCCAGCAGCTTGAGAGGGCAGGGGGCCTACGAGCAGTACTTC.

This clone has just one count. The J gene is TRBJ2-4, the V gene TRBV19; tentatively, D is TRBD1 or TRBD2 (5 bases each). The CDR3 runs 18 residues. V was cut by 5 bases and J by 1 base, with 21 bases left in between. Germline V CDR1 and CDR2: LNHDA, SQIVND (reference sequence). This CDR3 is CASSPFPGTPGAKNIQYF. The CDR3 DNA follows: TGTGCCAGTAGTCCTTTCCCCGGGACCCCAGGGGCCAAAAACATTCAGTACTTC.

The chain employs TRBV19 and TRBJ2-1; tentative D call: TRBD1 (5 bases). This CDR3 region has 15 residues. V was pared by 4 bases and J by 0 bases, with 10 bases between. Germline-derived CDR1 and CDR2 are LNHDA and SQIVND (reference sequence). CDR3 DNA sequence: TGTGCCAGTAGTACAGGGCCGAGCTCCTACAATGAGCAGTTCTTC. Translated, it gives CASSTGPSSYNEQFF.

In this sample, this clone turned up once. The chain couples TRBV19 to TRBJ2-3; perhaps TRBD2 as D (6 bases). Per germline, CDR1 LNHDA and CDR2 SQIVND (reference sequence). V lost 8 bases and J 4 bases, leaving 13 bases between the germline ends. The CDR3 sequence is 13 residues long. The CDR3 DNA reads as TGTGCCAGTTCAGGGAGGAGAGCAGATACGCAGTATTTT. Amino acids: CASSGRRADTQYF.

This chain links TRBV27 with TRBJ1-1; no firm D call. The CDR3 is made up of 14 amino acids. Looked up from germline, CDR1 is MNHEY and CDR2 is SMNVEV (reference sequence). Trimming left V 4 bases short and J 5 bases short, with 14 bases between. CDR3 DNA: TGTGCCAGCAGTTCGAACCCCGGGTGGACTGAAGCTTTCTTT. Translating it yields CASSSNPGWTEAFF.

V gene TRBV11-3 combines with J gene TRBJ2-2; TRBD2 is a possible D gene (5 bases). With 0 bases removed from V and 5 bases from J, the gap between germline ends came to 16 bases. The CDR3 contains 17 residues. Germline V CDR1 and CDR2: SGHNT, YENEEA. The CDR3 protein is CASSLDRGRRRTGELFF. CDR3 nucleotide sequence: TGTGCCAGCAGCTTAGATCGAGGGAGAAGAAGGACCGGGGAGCTGTTTTTT.

The V and J genes are TRBV25-1 and TRBJ1-1; tentative D call: TRBD1 (5 bases). Per germline, CDR1 MGHDK and CDR2 SYGVNS. The CDR3 has 14 residues. The V gene lost 6 bases and the J gene lost 3 bases, with 14 bases spanning the gap. The CDR3 sequence: CASSAQGEYTEAFF. CDR3 DNA: TGTGCCAGCAGCGCTCAGGGAGAGTACACTGAAGCTTTCTTT.

This chain joins TRBV19 and TRBJ1-4, with D possibly TRBD1 on 5 matching bases. Between the trimmed V and J ends, which lost 1 base and 5 bases, there was a span of 11 bases. Germline values: CDR1 LNHDA, CDR2 SQIVND (reference sequence). CDR3 length: 15 amino acids. The CDR3 nucleotides read TGTGCCAGTAGTATAGGAAGCGGGGGGAATGAAAAACTGTTTTTT. Amino acids: CASSIGSGGNEKLFF. Combining the CDR3 with reference TRBV19 and TRBJ1-4 gives the whole variable domain DGGITQSPKYLFRKEGQNVTLSCEQNLNHDAMYWYRQDPGQGLRLIYYSQIVNDFQKGDIAEGYSVSREKKESFPLTVTSAQKNPTAFYLCASSIGSGGNEKLFFGSGTQLSVL.

In this sample, this clone turned up once. V gene TRBV6-5 combines with J gene TRBJ2-7; TRBD1 agrees at 7 bases. Per the germline V gene, CDR1 is MNHEY and CDR2 is SVGAGI. Losses at the gene ends were 6 bases for V and 6 bases for J; bases not matched to a gene: 11. The CDR3 is 14 amino acids. DNA for the CDR3: TGTGCCAGCAGCATCAACCGACAGGGCGGCGAGCAGTACTTC. Translated, it gives CASSINRQGGEQYF.

The CDR3: CASSYRPGGEGYGYTF. CDR3 nucleotide sequence: TGTGCCAGCAGCTACCGGCCAGGGGGCGAGGGCTATGGCTACACCTTC. The V gene is TRBV7-2, the J gene TRBJ1-2, with 8 bases aligning to TRBD1. Germline CDR1 and CDR2: SGHTA and FQGNSA. The CDR3 is made up of 16 amino acids. V lost 4 bases to trimming and J lost 4 bases; unmatched junction nucleotides: 11.

The chain combines TRBV18 with TRBJ2-2; 8 bases line up with TRBD2. The trim removed 5 bases at V and 0 bases at J, leaving 5 bases unmatched. CDR1 KGHSH and CDR2 LQKENI come from the germline V gene. This CDR3 region has 16 residues. CDR3 loop: CASSRFSGANTGELFF. The CDR3 region has the DNA TGTGCCAGCTCAAGATTTAGCGGGGCGAACACCGGGGAGCTGTTTTTT.

The V and J genes are TRBV6-4 and TRBJ2-1; 8 nucleotides agree with TRBD1. The CDR3 loop spans 14 amino acids. Germline trimming cut 5 bases from V and 2 bases from J; bases unmatched to any gene: 2. CDR1 and CDR2 (germline): MRHNA, SNTAGT. CDR3: CASSQTGAYNEQFF. CDR3 nucleotide sequence: TGTGCCAGCAGTCAGACAGGGGCCTACAATGAGCAGTTCTTC.